The next 14 T cell receptor beta chains were all read from a single sample in a study of CD8 T cells in Susac syndrome. RNA amounts of roughly 0.5 to 1 ug underwent reverse transcription with random hexamers. TCRdb ran MiXCR on the immunoSEQ multiplex PCR reads and lists one entry per CDR3 protein. The data show around 170,000 distinct CDR3 sequences, with over 90% seen just once and around 0.16% held by the top ten. Sequenced input: CD8+ T cells from PBMCs. The receptor source for this set is a human donor with Susac syndrome.

The rearrangement joins TRBV5-6 to TRBJ1-5; D possibly corresponds to TRBD1 (6 bases). The CDR3 sequence is 17 residues long. Looked up from germline, CDR1 is SGHDT and CDR2 is YYEEEE. V lost 0 bases and J lost 0, with 13 bases in between. In DNA form, the CDR3 reads TGTGCCAGCAGCTTGGAGAGGGGGTTGTATAGCAATCAGCCCCAGCATTTT. Translating it yields CASSLERGLYSNQPQHF. Full variable domain (remainder filled in from reference TRBV5-6 and TRBJ1-5): DAGVTQSPTHLIKTRGQQVTLRCSPKSGHDTVSWYQQALGQGPQFIFQYYEEEERQRGNFPDRFSGHQFPNYSSELNVNALLLGDSALYLCASSLERGLYSNQPQHFGDGTRLSIL.

V is TRBV3-1 and J is TRBJ2-1, with 9 bases lining up with TRBD2. This CDR3 region has 18 residues. Per the germline V gene, CDR1 is LGHDT and CDR2 is YNNKEL (reference sequence). Losses at the gene ends were 0 bases for V and 1 base for J; bases not matched to a gene: 7. CDR3 nucleotide sequence: TGTGCCAGCAGCCAAGATCAAGGACTAGCGCGTTCCTACAATGAGCAGTTCTTC. Amino acids: CASSQDQGLARSYNEQFF.

The V and J genes are TRBV7-2 and TRBJ2-3; D possibly uses TRBD1 or TRBD2 (6 bases each). CDR3 length: 16 residues. CDR1 and CDR2 (germline): SGHTA, FQGNSA. V was trimmed by 4 bases and J by 4 bases, leaving 18 bases between them. CDR3 coding DNA: TGTGCCAGCAGCTGGAGGGACACCCAATTTTCAGATACGCAGTATTTT. This sequence encodes CASSWRDTQFSDTQYF.

This chain links TRBV3-1 with TRBJ2-4; 7 nucleotides line up with TRBD1. There are 14 residues in the CDR3. Germline V CDR1 and CDR2: LGHDT, YNNKEL (reference sequence). The J segment lost 6 bases and the V segment lost 1 base, leaving 3 bases of the junction unmatched. The CDR3 coding sequence is TGTGCCAGCAGCCAAGTGCAGGGGGTAAACATTCAGTACTTC. This codes for CASSQVQGVNIQYF.

V usage is TRBV20-1 and J usage is TRBJ2-1; 7 nucleotides line up with TRBD2. Trimming took 6 bases from V and 7 from J; bases not matched to a gene: 12. This CDR3 region has 14 residues. The germline CDR1 and CDR2 sequences are DFQATT and SNEGSKA (reference sequence). The CDR3 DNA follows: TGCAGTGCACCTGGACTAGTGTGGAGTAATGAGCAGTTCTTC. Its protein product is CSAPGLVWSNEQFF.

The genes are TRBV29-1 and TRBJ2-5; 11 bases agree with TRBD2. The germline CDR1 and CDR2 sequences are SQVTM and ANQGSEA. Trimming took 7 bases from V and 5 from J; bases not matched to a gene: 12. CDR3 length: 15 amino acids. DNA for the CDR3: TGCAGCGGAGGGACTAGCGGATATACAAGGGAGACCCAGTACTTC. Its translation: CSGGTSGYTRETQYF. Full variable domain (missing parts from reference TRBV29-1 and TRBJ2-5): SAVISQKPSRDICQRGTSLTIQCQVDSQVTMMFWYRQQPGQSLTLIATANQGSEATYESGFVIDKFPISRPNLTFSTLTVSNMSPEDSSIYLCSGGTSGYTRETQYFGPGTRLLVL.

This clonotype was seen only once. The gene calls are TRBV4-2 and TRBJ2-7; 11 nucleotides match TRBD2. Trimming at V came to 3 bases and at J to 7 bases, leaving 8 bases not matched to a gene. Germline V gene lookup returns CDR1 LGHNA and CDR2 YNFKEQ. The CDR3 is 15 amino acids. The CDR3: CASSQELAGVREQYF. CDR3 nucleotides: TGTGCCAGCAGCCAGGAACTAGCGGGAGTGAGGGAGCAGTACTTC.

The V call is TRBV21-1, the J call TRBJ2-1; TRBD2, the table's D call, lacks a check against the DNA. TRBV21-1 is a pseudogene segment. This CDR3 has 15 amino acids. The CDR3 region has the DNA TGTGCCAGCAGCAAGGGACTAGCGGGAGGAGGACGGGGATTCTTC. Amino acids: CASSKGLAGGGRGFF.

This clonotype appeared once. The CDR3 region has the DNA TGCAGCGTGACAGGGGGCGCGGAAGGCTACACCTTC. Its translation: CSVTGGAEGYTF. The chain employs TRBV29-1 and TRBJ1-2; 10 bases fit TRBD1. Trimming took 6 bases from V and 8 from J; bases not matched to a gene: 6. The CDR3 loop spans 12 amino acids. Germline V gene lookup returns CDR1 SQVTM and CDR2 ANQGSEA.

V is TRBV19 and J is TRBJ2-1; D unresolved. CDR3 length: 14 residues. Germline-derived CDR1 and CDR2 are LNHDA and SQIVND (reference sequence). V lost 5 bases to trimming and J lost 5 bases, with 13 bases between them. The CDR3, as DNA: TGTGCCAGTAGTTCAAAAAGACCGAACAATGAGCAGTTCTTC. It translates to CASSSKRPNNEQFF. The whole variable domain, remainder taken from reference TRBV19 and TRBJ2-1, is DGGITQSPKYLFRKEGQNVTLSCEQNLNHDAMYWYRQDPGQGLRLIYYSQIVNDFQKGDIAEGYSVSREKKESFPLTVTSAQKNPTAFYLCASSSKRPNNEQFFGPGTRLTVL.

This chain uses TRBV12-3 or TRBV12-4 with TRBJ1-1, with TRBD1 as a possible D gene (5 bases). The CDR3 loop spans 13 amino acids. The V end was cut by 3 bases, the J end by 3 bases, with 8 bases between. In nucleotides, the CDR3 is TGTGCCAGCAGTTTTCTCAGGGACACTGAAGCTTTCTTT. This translates into CASSFLRDTEAFF.

A single count supports this clonotype. The V call is TRBV27, the J call TRBJ2-7, with TRBD1 matching over 7 bases. With V trimmed by 4 bases and J by 0 bases, 9 bases remained unmatched. Germline-derived CDR1 and CDR2 are MNHEY and SMNVEV (reference sequence). The CDR3 runs to 16 residues. The CDR3 loop is CASSSRGTEPSYEQYF. The CDR3 region has the DNA TGTGCCAGCAGTTCAAGGGGGACAGAACCCTCCTACGAGCAGTACTTC.

The chain couples TRBV7-9 to TRBJ2-7; weak D call: TRBD1 (5 bases). This CDR3 has 14 amino acids. Germline V gene sequence: CDR1 SEHNR, CDR2 FQNEAQ (reference sequence). With 8 bases removed from V and 0 bases from J, the gap between germline ends came to 14 bases. In DNA form, the CDR3 reads TGTGCCAGCGCTGGGCAGGGAATCTCCTACGAGCAGTACTTC. Translating gives CASAGQGISYEQYF.

In DNA form, the CDR3 reads TGTGCCAGCAGCTCTACAGGGAAAAGCAATCAGCCCCAGCATTTT. It specifies CASSSTGKSNQPQHF. The gene calls are TRBV3-1 and TRBJ1-5, with a tentative D call TRBD1 (6 bases). With 5 bases removed from V and 1 base from J, the gap between germline ends came to 12 bases. The germline gives CDR1 LGHDT, CDR2 YNNKEL (reference sequence). This CDR3 region has 15 residues.